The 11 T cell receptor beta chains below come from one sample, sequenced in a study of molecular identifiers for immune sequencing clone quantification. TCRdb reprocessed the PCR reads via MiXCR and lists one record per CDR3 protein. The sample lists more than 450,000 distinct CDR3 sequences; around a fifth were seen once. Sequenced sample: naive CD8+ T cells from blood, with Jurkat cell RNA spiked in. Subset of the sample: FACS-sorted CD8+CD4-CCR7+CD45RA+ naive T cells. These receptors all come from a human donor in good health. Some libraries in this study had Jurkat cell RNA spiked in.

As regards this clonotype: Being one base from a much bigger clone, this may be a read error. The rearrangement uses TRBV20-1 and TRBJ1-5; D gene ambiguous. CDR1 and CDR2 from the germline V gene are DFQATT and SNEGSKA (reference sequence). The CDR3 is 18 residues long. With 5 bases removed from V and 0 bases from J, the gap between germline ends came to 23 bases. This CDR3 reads CSAQEAITMFNSNQPQHF. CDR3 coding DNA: TGCAGTGCTCAGGAGGCCATTACCATGTTTAATAGCAATCAGCCCCAGCATTTT.

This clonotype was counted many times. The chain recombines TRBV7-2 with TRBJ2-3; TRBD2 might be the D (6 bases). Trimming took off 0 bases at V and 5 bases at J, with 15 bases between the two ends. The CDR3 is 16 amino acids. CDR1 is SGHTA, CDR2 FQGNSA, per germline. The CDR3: CASSLAPYGGIDTQYF. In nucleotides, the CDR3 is TGTGCCAGCAGCTTAGCCCCCTACGGCGGGATAGATACGCAGTATTTT. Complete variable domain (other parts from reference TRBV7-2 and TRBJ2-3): GAGVSQSPSNKVTEKGKDVELRCDPISGHTALYWYRQSLGQGLEFLIYFQGNSAPDKSGLPSDRFSAERTGGSVSTLTIQRTQQEDSAVYLCASSLAPYGGIDTQYFGPGTRLTVL.

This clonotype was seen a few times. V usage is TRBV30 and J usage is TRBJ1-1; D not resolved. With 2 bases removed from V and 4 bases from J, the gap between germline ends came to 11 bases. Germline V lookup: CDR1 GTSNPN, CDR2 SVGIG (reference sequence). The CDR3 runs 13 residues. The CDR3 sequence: CAWSTTDGTEAFF. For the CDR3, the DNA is TGTGCCTGGAGTACGACGGACGGCACTGAAGCTTTCTTT.

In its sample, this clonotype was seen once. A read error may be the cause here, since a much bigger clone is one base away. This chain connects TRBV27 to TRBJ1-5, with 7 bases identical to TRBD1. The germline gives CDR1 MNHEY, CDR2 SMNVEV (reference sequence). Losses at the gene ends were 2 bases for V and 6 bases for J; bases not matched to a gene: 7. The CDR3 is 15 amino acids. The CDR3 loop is CASSLMSTGSQPQHF. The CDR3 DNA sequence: TGTGCCAGCAGTTTAATGTCGACAGGGAGTCAGCCCCAGCATTTT.

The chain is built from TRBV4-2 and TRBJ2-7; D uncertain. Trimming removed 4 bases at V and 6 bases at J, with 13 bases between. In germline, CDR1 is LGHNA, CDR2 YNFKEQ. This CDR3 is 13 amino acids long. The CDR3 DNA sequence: TGTGCCAGCAGCCCCTACCCGGGTGGCGAGCAGTACTTC. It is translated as CASSPYPGGEQYF.

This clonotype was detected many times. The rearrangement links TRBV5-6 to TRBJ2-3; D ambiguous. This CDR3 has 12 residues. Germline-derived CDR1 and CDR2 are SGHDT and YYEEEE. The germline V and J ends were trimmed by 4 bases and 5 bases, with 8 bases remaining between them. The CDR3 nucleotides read TGTGCCAGCAGCCTGGAGAGAGATACGCAGTATTTT. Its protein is CASSLERDTQYF.

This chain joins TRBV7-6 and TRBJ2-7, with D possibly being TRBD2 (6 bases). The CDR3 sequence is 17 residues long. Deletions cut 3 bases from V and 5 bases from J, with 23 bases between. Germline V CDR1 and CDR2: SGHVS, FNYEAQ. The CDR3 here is CASSFEGRGTGFDEQYF. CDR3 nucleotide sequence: TGTGCCAGCAGCTTTGAGGGACGGGGGACGGGGTTCGACGAGCAGTACTTC.

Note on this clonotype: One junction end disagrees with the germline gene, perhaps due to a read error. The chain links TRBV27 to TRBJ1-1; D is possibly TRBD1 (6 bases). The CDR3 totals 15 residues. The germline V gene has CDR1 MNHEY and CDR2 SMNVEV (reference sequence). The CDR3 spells CDSSWGAFGTAEAFF. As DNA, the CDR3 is TGTGACAGCAGTTGGGGGGCCTTTGGAACGGCTGAAGCTTTCTTT.

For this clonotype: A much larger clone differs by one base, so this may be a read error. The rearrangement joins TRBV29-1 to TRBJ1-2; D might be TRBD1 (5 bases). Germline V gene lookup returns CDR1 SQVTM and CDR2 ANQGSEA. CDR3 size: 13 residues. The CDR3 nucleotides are TGCGGCGTTGAAGAGCAGGGCGGCTATGGCTACACCTTC. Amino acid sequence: CGVEEQGGYGYTF.

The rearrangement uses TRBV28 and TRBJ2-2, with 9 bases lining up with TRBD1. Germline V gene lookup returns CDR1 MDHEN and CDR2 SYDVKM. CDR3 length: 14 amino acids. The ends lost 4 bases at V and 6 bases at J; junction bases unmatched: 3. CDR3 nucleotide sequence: TGTGCCAGCAGTTATAGACAGGGGGCCGGGGAGCTGTTTTTT. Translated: CASSYRQGAGELFF. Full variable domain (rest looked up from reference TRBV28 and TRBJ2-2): DVKVTQSSRYLVKRTGEKVFLECVQDMDHENMFWYRQDPGLGLRLIYFSYDVKMKEKGDIPEGYSVSREKKERFSLILESASTNQTSMYLCASSYRQGAGELFFGEGSRLTVL.

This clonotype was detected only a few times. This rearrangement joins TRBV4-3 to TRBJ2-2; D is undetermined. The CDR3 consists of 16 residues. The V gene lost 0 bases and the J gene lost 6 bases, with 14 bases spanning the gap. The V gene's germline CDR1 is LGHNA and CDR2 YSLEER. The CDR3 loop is CASSQDSALLAGELFF. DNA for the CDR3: TGCGCCAGCAGCCAAGATTCGGCTCTCTTGGCCGGGGAGCTGTTTTTT.